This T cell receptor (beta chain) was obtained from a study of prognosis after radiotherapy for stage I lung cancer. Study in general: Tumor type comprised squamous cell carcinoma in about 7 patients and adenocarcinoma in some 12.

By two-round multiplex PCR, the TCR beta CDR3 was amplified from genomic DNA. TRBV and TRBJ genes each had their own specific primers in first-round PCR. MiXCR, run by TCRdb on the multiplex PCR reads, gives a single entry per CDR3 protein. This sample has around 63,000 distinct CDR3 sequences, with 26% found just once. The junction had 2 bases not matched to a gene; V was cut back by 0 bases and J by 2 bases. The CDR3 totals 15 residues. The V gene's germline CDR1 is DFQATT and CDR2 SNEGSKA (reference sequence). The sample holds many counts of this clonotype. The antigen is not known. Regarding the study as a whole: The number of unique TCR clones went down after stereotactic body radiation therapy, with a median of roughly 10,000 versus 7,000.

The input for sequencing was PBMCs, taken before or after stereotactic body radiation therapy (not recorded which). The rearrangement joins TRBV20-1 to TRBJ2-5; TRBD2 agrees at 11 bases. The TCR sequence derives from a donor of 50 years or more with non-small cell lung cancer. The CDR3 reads CSARDRLAGQETQYF. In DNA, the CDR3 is TGCAGTGCTAGAGATCGACTAGCGGGGCAAGAGACCCAGTACTTC.